The T cell receptor (beta chain) under discussion was sequenced for a study of T-cell reconstitution after alpha-beta-depleted transplantation in children. TCRbeta library preparation incorporated unique molecular identifiers. TCRdb processed the PCR reads anew with MiXCR; each CDR3 protein has one entry. The table lists 500,000 to 650,000 distinct CDR3 sequences, about an eighth of them singletons. This clonotype appeared many times. The antigen remains unidentified. Germline loops: CDR1 SEHNR, CDR2 FQNEAQ (reference sequence). With 5 bases clipped from V and 6 bases from J, the junction kept 12 bases outside the gene matches. The CDR3 has 16 amino acids. Study-wide results and caveats: Diversity of TCRbeta at day 60 was high in some patients, arising from surviving recipient T cells and thymic progenitors. By about two months after transplant, alpha-beta T cells reportedly arose from several hundred graft clones that had expanded. After one year, T-cell counts and TCRbeta diversity mostly came from new T cells.

This chain connects TRBV7-9 to TRBJ2-1; 8 bases are shared with TRBD2. This TCR was sampled from a female patient between 2 and 15 years old who had a stem cell transplant for aplastic anemia, so the T cells may come from the graft donor. This material consisted of PBMCs, mostly from graft donor cells, taken 180 days after TCRalphabeta/CD19-depleted stem cell transplant. CDR3 in amino acids: CASSEGRGLAPNEQFF. CDR3 nucleotides: TGTGCCAGCAGCGAGGGGAGAGGACTAGCCCCCAATGAGCAGTTCTTC. Combining the CDR3 with reference TRBV7-9 and TRBJ2-1 gives the whole variable domain DTGVSQNPRHKITKRGQNVTFRCDPISEHNRLYWYRQTLGQGPEFLTYFQNEAQLEKSRLLSDRFSAERPKGSFSTLEIQRTEQGDSAMYLCASSEGRGLAPNEQFFGPGTRLTVL.